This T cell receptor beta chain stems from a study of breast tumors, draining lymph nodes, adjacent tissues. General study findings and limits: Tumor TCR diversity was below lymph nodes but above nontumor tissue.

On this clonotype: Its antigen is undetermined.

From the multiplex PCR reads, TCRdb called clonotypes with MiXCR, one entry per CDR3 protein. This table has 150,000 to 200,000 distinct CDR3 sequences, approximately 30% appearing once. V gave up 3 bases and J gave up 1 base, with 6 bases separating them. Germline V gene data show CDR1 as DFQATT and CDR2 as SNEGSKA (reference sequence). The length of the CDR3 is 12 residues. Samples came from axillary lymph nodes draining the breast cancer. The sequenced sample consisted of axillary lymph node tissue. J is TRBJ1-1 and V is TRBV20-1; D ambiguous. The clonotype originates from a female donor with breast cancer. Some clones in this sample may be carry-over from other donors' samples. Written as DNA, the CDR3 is TGCAGTGCTAGTAAGGGGAACACTGAAGCTTTCTTT. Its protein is CSASKGNTEAFF.